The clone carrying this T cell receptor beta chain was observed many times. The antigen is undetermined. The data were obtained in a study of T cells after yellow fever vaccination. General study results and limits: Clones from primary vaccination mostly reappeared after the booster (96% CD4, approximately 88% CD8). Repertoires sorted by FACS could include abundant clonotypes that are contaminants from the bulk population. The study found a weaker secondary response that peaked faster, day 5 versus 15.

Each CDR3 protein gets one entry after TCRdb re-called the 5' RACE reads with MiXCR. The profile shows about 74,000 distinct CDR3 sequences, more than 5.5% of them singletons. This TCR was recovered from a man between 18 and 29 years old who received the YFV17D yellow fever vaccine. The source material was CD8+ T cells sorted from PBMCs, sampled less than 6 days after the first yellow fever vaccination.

In DNA form, the CDR3 reads TGTGCCAGCAGCTTCGGGTTCGAGGAGCTGTTTTTT. Its protein product is CASSFGFEELFF. The chain combines TRBV7-9 with TRBJ2-2; D gene uncertain. CDR1 is SEHNR and CDR2 is FQNEAQ in the germline V gene (reference sequence). Trimming cost V 3 bases and J 10 bases, with 9 bases left between them. The CDR3 spans 12 residues.